One sample yielded the 20 T cell receptor beta chains listed below, sequenced in a study of OX40 agonist ivuxolimab in advanced cancers. Some clones are missing from TCRdb's copy, which holds only in-frame ones; the method was immunoSEQ multiplex PCR. The table has just over 90,000 clones, approximately 92% seen once. The source material was CD4+ or CD8+ T cells sorted from blood, sampled in a trial of the OX40 agonist ivuxolimab. These receptors all come from an adult with an advanced solid tumor such as melanoma, head and neck, liver or kidney cancer.

The chain uses TRBV27 and TRBJ2-7, with 7 bases aligning to TRBD1. This CDR3 has 13 amino acids. CDR1 is MNHEY and CDR2 is SMNVEV in the germline V gene (reference sequence). V was clipped by 5 bases and J by 4 bases; unmatched bases: 5. This CDR3 reads CASSLRTGYEQYF. As DNA, the CDR3 is TGTGCCAGCAGTCTTAGGACAGGATACGAGCAGTACTTC.

The chain recombines TRBV7-9 with TRBJ2-1, with 12 positions matching TRBD2. This CDR3 has 15 residues. With 6 bases clipped from V and 8 bases from J, the junction kept 8 bases outside the gene matches. Germline V gene sequence: CDR1 SEHNR, CDR2 FQNEAQ (reference sequence). CDR3 amino acids: CASSSTSGRGHEQFF. The CDR3 coding sequence is TGTGCCAGCAGTTCGACTAGCGGGAGAGGTCATGAGCAGTTCTTC.

The chain uses TRBV6-1 and TRBJ2-6; no reliable D call. This CDR3 spans 15 amino acids. Germline V CDR1 and CDR2: MNHNS, SASEGT. The V gene lost 4 bases and the J gene lost 0 bases, with 7 bases spanning the gap. CDR3 sequence: CASSAEASGANVLTF. The CDR3 coding sequence is TGTGCCAGCAGTGCCGAAGCCTCTGGGGCCAACGTCCTGACTTTC.

This clone was picked up a small number of times. The V and J genes are TRBV27 and TRBJ1-1; no firm D call. V was cut by 2 bases and J by 1 base, with 8 bases left in between. The CDR3 totals 14 residues. Germline CDR1 reads MNHEY; CDR2 reads SMNVEV (reference sequence). The chain's CDR3 is CASSLNAGNTEAFF. The CDR3 nucleotides read TGTGCCAGCAGTTTAAATGCGGGGAACACTGAAGCTTTCTTT.

This clone was picked up one time. The V and J genes are TRBV2 and TRBJ2-2, with D unclear. The V gene lost 4 bases and the J gene lost 7 bases, with 16 bases spanning the gap. This CDR3 is built from 15 residues. Germline lookup yields CDR1 SNHLY and CDR2 FYNNEI. The CDR3 DNA follows: TGTGCCAGCAGTGGGTTCGCGGAAGGCGGCGGGGAGCTGTTTTTT. Protein: CASSGFAEGGGELFF.

The V call is TRBV6-5, the J call TRBJ1-1; TRBD1 agrees at 7 bases. The CDR3 is 14 residues long. Per the germline V gene, CDR1 is MNHEY and CDR2 is SVGAGI. The J segment lost 6 bases and the V segment lost 6 bases, leaving 10 bases of the junction unmatched. The CDR3 sequence is CASSLDTGVPEAFF. CDR3 nucleotides: TGTGCCAGCAGCCTTGATACAGGGGTCCCTGAAGCTTTCTTT.

The V and J genes are TRBV29-1 and TRBJ2-7, with D tentatively TRBD1 or TRBD2 (7 bases each). Between the trimmed V and J ends, which lost 2 bases and 6 bases, there was a span of 14 bases. CDR3 length equals 13 residues. From germline, CDR1 is SQVTM and CDR2 ANQGSEA. This CDR3 reads CSVEWQGGVEQYF. The DNA for the CDR3 is TGCAGCGTTGAATGGCAGGGGGGGGTCGAGCAGTACTTC.

The V and J genes are TRBV7-2 and TRBJ2-4; D gene uncertain. Germline V gene sequence: CDR1 SGHTA, CDR2 FQGNSA. The CDR3 is made up of 17 amino acids. The V gene lost 1 base and the J gene lost 2 bases, with 15 bases spanning the gap. In nucleotides, the CDR3 is TGTGCCAGCAGCTTAGTTGCGAGCCCTTCTCCCAAAAACATTCAGTACTTC. Protein: CASSLVASPSPKNIQYF.

The chain is built from TRBV18 and TRBJ2-7; D tentatively reads TRBD1 or TRBD2 (5 bases each). Germline V gene sequence: CDR1 KGHSH, CDR2 LQKENI. Between the trimmed V and J ends, which lost 2 bases and 6 bases, there was a span of 11 bases. This CDR3 comprises 13 residues. Here the CDR3 reads CASSPGDLGEQYF. The CDR3 nucleotides read TGTGCCAGCTCACCAGGGGACCTAGGCGAGCAGTACTTC.

V and J are TRBV5-5 and TRBJ2-5; D tentatively reads TRBD1 or TRBD2 (6 bases each). The germline V gene encodes CDR1 SGHKS and CDR2 YYEKEE (reference sequence). V lost 3 bases and J lost 2, with 14 bases in between. The CDR3 runs to 15 residues. The CDR3 protein is CASSWGAGTQETQYF. CDR3 bases: TGTGCCAGCAGCTGGGGGGCAGGGACACAAGAGACCCAGTACTTC.

The chain uses TRBV7-8 and TRBJ1-1, with D hard to call. This CDR3 is 18 amino acids long. CDR1 SGHVS and CDR2 FQNEAQ come from the germline V gene. V was cut by 4 bases and J by 0 bases, with 21 bases left in between. In DNA form, the CDR3 reads TGTGCCAGCAGCTCCCGTCCTGGACGGACGGCCATGAACACTGAAGCTTTCTTT. It yields the protein CASSSRPGRTAMNTEAFF. Drawing the rest from reference TRBV7-8 and TRBJ1-1, the complete variable domain is GAGVSQSPRYKVAKRGQDVALRCDPISGHVSLFWYQQALGQGPEFLTYFQNEAQLDKSGLPSDRFFAERPEGSVSTLKIQRTQQEDSAVYLCASSSRPGRTAMNTEAFFGQGTRLTVV.

The chain couples TRBV27 to TRBJ2-3; D might be TRBD1 or TRBD2, each matching 5 bases. Germline loops: CDR1 MNHEY, CDR2 SMNVEV (reference sequence). Between the trimmed V and J ends, which lost 7 bases and 1 base, there was a span of 15 bases. This CDR3 has 15 residues. The CDR3 here is CASTGRMGGTDTQYF. The CDR3 bases are TGTGCCAGCACGGGGCGTATGGGGGGCACAGATACGCAGTATTTT.

The chain employs TRBV6-5 and TRBJ1-1; TRBD1 matches at 8 bases. Germline assignment: CDR1 MNHEY and CDR2 SVGAGI. With 5 bases clipped from V and 2 bases from J, the junction kept 7 bases outside the gene matches. The CDR3 has 15 residues. DNA of the CDR3: TGTGCCAGCAGTGTAGGACAGGGCTCCAACACTGAAGCTTTCTTT. Protein sequence: CASSVGQGSNTEAFF.

The chain links TRBV6-1 to TRBJ2-7; no clear D. Looked up from germline, CDR1 is MNHNS and CDR2 is SASEGT. The V gene lost 4 bases and the J gene lost 3 bases, with 13 bases spanning the gap. The CDR3 runs to 14 residues. The CDR3 DNA sequence: TGTGCCAGCAGTGGAGGCAGCACCCTCTACGAGCAGTACTTC. Amino acid sequence: CASSGGSTLYEQYF.

The rearrangement uses TRBV9 and TRBJ2-1; possible D gene TRBD1, 5 bases. The CDR3 consists of 14 residues. Germline CDR1 reads SGDLS; CDR2 reads YYNGEE. V was shortened by 0 bases and J by 5 bases, with 9 bases between the two germline ends. The CDR3 reads CASSVEGDHNEQFF. CDR3 DNA: TGTGCCAGCAGCGTAGAAGGGGATCACAATGAGCAGTTCTTC. Supplemented by reference TRBV9 and TRBJ2-1, the full variable domain reads DSGVTQTPKHLITATGQRVTLRCSPRSGDLSVYWYQQSLDQGLQFLIQYYNGEERAKGNILERFSAQQFPDLHSELNLSSLELGDSALYFCASSVEGDHNEQFFGPGTRLTVL.

The rearrangement uses TRBV27 and TRBJ1-1; TRBD1 is a possible D gene (5 bases). This CDR3 has 13 amino acids. Trimming took off 4 bases at V and 1 base at J, with 7 bases between the two ends. Germline V gene data show CDR1 as MNHEY and CDR2 as SMNVEV (reference sequence). The CDR3 bases are TGTGCCAGCAGTTCCCAGGGGAACACTGAAGCTTTCTTT. Translation: CASSSQGNTEAFF.

The V call is TRBV7-9, the J call TRBJ2-5; TRBD1 agrees at 12 bases. Losses at the gene ends were 5 bases for V and 5 bases for J; bases not matched to a gene: 9. The CDR3 loop spans 16 amino acids. Germline V gene sequence: CDR1 SEHNR, CDR2 FQNEAQ (reference sequence). CDR3: CASSQRDRGPEETQYF. The CDR3 coding sequence is TGTGCCAGCAGCCAGAGGGACAGGGGGCCCGAGGAGACCCAGTACTTC.

The chain links TRBV2 to TRBJ2-5; perhaps TRBD2 as D (6 bases). Deletions cut 7 bases from V and 5 bases from J, with 11 bases between. There are 12 residues in the CDR3. Germline lookup yields CDR1 SNHLY and CDR2 FYNNEI. CDR3 amino acids: CASTLAGETQYF. CDR3 nucleotides: TGTGCCAGCACACTAGCCGGGGAGACCCAGTACTTC.

This sequence joins TRBV5-6 and TRBJ2-7, with 8 bases that match TRBD2. The CDR3 loop spans 13 amino acids. Germline CDR1 is SGHDT and CDR2 is YYEEEE. Unmatched junction bases numbered 5, after V lost 5 bases and J lost 4 bases. This CDR3 is CASRWAGGYEQYF. The CDR3 DNA sequence: TGTGCCAGCAGGTGGGCGGGAGGTTACGAGCAGTACTTC.

The CDR3 loop is CASSQGRTRVTEAFF. In DNA form, the CDR3 reads TGCGCCAGCAGCCAAGGAAGGACACGGGTTACTGAAGCTTTCTTT. The chain couples TRBV4-1 to TRBJ1-1; a possible D gene is TRBD1 (5 bases). Per the germline V gene, CDR1 is MGHRA and CDR2 is YSYEKL. Trimming stripped 1 base from V and 5 bases from J, with 14 bases between. This CDR3 has 15 amino acids.